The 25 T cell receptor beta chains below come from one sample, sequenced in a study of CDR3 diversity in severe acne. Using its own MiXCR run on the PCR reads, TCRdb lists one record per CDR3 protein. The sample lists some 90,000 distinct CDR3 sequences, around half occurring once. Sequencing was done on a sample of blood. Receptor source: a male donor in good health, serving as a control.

The CDR3 DNA reads TGTGCCAGTAGTGGGACAGGGGGCGCGATTTTGGGGAATCAGCCCCAGCATTTT. It specifies CASSGTGGAILGNQPQHF. This sequence joins TRBV19 and TRBJ1-5, with 12 bases aligning to TRBD1. J gave up 4 bases and V 5 bases, and 12 bases lay outside the gene matches. Germline V gene sequence: CDR1 LNHDA, CDR2 SQIVND (reference sequence). This CDR3 comprises 18 residues.

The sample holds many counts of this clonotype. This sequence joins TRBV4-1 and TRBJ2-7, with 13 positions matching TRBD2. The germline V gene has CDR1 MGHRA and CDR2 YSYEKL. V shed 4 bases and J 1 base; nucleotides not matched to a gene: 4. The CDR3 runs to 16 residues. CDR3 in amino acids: CASSLGTSGNSYEQYF. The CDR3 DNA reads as TGCGCCAGCAGCCTAGGGACTAGCGGGAATTCCTACGAGCAGTACTTC.

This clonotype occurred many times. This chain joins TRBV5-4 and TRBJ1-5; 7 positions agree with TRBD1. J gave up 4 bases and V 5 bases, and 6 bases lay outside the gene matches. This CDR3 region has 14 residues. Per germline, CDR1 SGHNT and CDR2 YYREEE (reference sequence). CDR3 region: CASSFQGGNQPQHF. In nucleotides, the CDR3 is TGTGCCAGCAGTTTTCAGGGGGGTAATCAGCCCCAGCATTTT.

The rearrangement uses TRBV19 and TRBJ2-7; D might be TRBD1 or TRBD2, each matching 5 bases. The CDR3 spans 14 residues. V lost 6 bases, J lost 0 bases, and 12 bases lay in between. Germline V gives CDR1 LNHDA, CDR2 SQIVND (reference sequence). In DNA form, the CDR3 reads TGTGCCAGTAGCGGGACGGCGAGCTCCTACGAGCAGTACTTC. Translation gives CASSGTASSYEQYF. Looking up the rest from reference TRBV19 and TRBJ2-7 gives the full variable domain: DGGITQSPKYLFRKEGQNVTLSCEQNLNHDAMYWYRQDPGQGLRLIYYSQIVNDFQKGDIAEGYSVSREKKESFPLTVTSAQKNPTAFYLCASSGTASSYEQYFGPGTRLTVT.

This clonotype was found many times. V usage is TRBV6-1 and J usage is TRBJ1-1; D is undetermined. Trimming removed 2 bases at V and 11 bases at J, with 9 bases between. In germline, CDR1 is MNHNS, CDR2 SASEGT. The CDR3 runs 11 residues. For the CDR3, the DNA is TGTGCCAGCAGTGAATTAACAGATGCTTTCTTT. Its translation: CASSELTDAFF.

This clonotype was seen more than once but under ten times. The CDR3 bases are TGTGCCAGCAGCCAGTGGTCGGGGGAGACCCAGTACTTC. This sequence encodes CASSQWSGETQYF. V gene TRBV14 combines with J gene TRBJ2-5, with a possible D match to TRBD2 (5 bases). CDR3 length: 13 amino acids. Trimming cost V 3 bases and J 5 bases, with 10 bases left between them. CDR1 and CDR2 (germline): SGHDN, FVKESK.

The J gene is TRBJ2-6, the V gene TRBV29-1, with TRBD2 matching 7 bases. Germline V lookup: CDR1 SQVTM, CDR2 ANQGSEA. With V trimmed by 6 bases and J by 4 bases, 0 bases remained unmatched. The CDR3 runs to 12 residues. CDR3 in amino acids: CSVRGGANVLTF. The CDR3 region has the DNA TGCAGCGTGCGGGGGGGGGCCAACGTCCTGACTTTC.

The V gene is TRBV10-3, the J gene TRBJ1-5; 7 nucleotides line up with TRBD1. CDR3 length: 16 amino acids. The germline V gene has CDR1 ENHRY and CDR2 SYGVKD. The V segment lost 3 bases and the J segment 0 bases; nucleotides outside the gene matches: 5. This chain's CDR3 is CAISDRGGYSNQPQHF. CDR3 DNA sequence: TGTGCCATCAGTGACAGGGGGGGTTATAGCAATCAGCCCCAGCATTTT.

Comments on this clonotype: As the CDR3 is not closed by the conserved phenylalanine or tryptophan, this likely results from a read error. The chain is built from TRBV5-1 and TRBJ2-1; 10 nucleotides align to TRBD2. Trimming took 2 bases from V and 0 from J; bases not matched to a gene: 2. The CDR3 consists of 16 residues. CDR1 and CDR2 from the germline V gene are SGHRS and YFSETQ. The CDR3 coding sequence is TGCGCCAGCAGCTTCTCTAGCGGGGGCTCCTACAATGAGCAGTTCAGA. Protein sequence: CASSFSSGGSYNEQFR.

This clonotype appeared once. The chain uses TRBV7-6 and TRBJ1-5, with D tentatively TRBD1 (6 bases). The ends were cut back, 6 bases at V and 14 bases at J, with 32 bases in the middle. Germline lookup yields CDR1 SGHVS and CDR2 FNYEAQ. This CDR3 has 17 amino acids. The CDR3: CASSRRQGSLPKTYEHF. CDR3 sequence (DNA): TGTGCCAGCAGTCGCCGTCAGGGGAGCCTACCCAAGACCTACGAGCATTTT.

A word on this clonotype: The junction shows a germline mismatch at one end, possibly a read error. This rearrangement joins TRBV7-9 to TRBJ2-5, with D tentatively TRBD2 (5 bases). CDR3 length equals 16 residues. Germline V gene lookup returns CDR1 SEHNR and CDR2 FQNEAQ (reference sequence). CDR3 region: CASSSGRASGGETQYF. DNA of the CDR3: TGTGCTAGCAGCTCCGGACGGGCCTCCGGAGGAGAGACCCAGTACTTC.

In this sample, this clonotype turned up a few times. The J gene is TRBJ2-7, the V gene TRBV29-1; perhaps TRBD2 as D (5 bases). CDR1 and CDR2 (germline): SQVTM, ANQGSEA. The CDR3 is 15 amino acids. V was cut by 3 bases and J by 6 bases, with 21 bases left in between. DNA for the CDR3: TGCAGCGTTGATATAGAGACGGCCGGGATGGTCGAGCAGTACTTC. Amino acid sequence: CSVDIETAGMVEQYF.

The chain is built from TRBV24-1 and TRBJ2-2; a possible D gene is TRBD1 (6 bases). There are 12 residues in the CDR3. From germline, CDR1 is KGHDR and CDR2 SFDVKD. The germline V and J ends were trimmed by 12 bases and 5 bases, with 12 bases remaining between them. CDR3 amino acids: CAPKQGTGELFF. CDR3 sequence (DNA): TGTGCCCCGAAACAGGGAACCGGGGAGCTGTTTTTT.

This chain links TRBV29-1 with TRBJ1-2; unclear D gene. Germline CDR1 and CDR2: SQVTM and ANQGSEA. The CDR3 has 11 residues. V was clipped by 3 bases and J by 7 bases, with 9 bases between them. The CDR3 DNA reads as TGCAGCGTTGATTCTTCGGTTGGCTACACCTTC. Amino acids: CSVDSSVGYTF.

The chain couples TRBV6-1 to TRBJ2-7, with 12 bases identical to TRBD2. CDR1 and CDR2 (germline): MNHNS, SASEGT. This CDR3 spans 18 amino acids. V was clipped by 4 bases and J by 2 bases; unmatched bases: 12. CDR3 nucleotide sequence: TGTGCCAGCAGTGCAGGACTAGCGGGACTTCGAGTCCCCTACGAGCAGTACTTC. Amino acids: CASSAGLAGLRVPYEQYF.

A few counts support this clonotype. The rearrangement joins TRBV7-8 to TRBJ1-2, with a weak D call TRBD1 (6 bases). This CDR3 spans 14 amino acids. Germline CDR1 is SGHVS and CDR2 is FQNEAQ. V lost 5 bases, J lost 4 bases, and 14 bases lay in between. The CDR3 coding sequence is TGTGCCAGCAGCCCAGGGACAAAAATCTATGGCTACACCTTC. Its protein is CASSPGTKIYGYTF.

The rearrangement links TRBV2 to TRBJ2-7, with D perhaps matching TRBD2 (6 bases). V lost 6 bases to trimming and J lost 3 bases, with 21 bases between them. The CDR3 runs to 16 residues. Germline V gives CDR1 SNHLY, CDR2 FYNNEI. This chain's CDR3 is CASSPTRDSINYEQYF. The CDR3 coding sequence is TGTGCCAGCAGCCCTACAAGGGACTCAATAAACTACGAGCAGTACTTC.

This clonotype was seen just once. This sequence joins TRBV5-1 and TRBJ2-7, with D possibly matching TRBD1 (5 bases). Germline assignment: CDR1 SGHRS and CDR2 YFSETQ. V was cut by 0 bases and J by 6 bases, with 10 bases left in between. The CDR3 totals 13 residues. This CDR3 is CASSLGTGSEQYF. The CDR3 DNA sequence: TGCGCCAGCAGCTTGGGTACAGGTTCCGAGCAGTACTTC.

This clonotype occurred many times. In DNA form, the CDR3 reads TGTGCCAGCAGCCCCGCGGGAACGGGTTACAATGAGCAGTTCTTC. It codes for CASSPAGTGYNEQFF. This sequence joins TRBV7-9 and TRBJ2-1; D may be TRBD2 (6 bases). V lost 5 bases to trimming and J lost 4 bases, with 15 bases between them. Germline V gene sequence: CDR1 SEHNR, CDR2 FQNEAQ (reference sequence). The CDR3 length is 15 residues.

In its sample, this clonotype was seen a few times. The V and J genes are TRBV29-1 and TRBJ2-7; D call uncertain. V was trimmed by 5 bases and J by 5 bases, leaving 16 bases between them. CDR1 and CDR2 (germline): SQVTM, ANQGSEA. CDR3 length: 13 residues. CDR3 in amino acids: CSVNDVGNHEQYF. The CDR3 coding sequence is TGCAGCGTTAACGATGTGGGGAATCACGAGCAGTACTTC.

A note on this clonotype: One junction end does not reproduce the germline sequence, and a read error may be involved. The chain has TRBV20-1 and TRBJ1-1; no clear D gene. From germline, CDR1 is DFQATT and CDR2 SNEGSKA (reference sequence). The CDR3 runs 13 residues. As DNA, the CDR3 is TGCAGTGCTAGTGGACGACTTACCCCCGAAGCTTCCTTT. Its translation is CSASGRLTPEASF.

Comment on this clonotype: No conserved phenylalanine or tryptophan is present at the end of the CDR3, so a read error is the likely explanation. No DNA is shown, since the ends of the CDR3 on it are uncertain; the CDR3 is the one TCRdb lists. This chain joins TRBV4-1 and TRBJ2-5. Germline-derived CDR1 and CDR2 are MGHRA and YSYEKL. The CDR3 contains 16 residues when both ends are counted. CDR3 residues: CASSQVVKNYGYTFGS.

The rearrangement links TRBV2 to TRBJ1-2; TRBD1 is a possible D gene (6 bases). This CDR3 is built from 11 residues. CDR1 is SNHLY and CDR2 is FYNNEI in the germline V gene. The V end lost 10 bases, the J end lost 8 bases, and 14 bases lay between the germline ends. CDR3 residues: CAIRTEKGYTF. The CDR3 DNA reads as TGTGCCATCCGGACAGAGAAAGGCTACACCTTC.

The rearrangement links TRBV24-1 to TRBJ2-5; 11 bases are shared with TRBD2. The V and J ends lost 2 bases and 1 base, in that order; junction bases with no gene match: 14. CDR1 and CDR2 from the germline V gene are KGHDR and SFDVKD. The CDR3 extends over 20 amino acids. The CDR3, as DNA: TGTGCCACCAGTGATTCTCGAACTAGCGGGAGAGAGGGGGCCCAAGAGACCCAGTACTTC. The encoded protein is CATSDSRTSGREGAQETQYF.

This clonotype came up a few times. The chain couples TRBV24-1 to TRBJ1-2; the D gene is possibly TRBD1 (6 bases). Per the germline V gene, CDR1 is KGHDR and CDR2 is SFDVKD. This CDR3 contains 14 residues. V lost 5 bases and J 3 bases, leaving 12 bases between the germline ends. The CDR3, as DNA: TGTGCCACCAGTGGTCTGGGGGCCGACTATGGCTACACCTTC. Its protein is CATSGLGADYGYTF.